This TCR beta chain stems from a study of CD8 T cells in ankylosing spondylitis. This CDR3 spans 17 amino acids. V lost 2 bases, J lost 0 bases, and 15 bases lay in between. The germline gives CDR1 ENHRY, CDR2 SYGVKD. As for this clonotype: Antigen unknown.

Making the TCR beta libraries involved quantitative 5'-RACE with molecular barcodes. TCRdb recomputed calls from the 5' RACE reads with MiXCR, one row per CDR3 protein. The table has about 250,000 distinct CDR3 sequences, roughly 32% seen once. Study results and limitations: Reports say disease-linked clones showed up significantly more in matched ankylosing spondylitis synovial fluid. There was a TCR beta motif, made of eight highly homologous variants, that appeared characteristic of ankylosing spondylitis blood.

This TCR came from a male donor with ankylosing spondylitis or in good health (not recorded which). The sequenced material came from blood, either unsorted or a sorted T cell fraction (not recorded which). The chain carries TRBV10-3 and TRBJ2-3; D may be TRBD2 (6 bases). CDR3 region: CAISEQEGPFSTDTQYF. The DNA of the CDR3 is TGTGCCATCAGTGAGCAGGAGGGGCCTTTTAGCACAGATACGCAGTATTTT.